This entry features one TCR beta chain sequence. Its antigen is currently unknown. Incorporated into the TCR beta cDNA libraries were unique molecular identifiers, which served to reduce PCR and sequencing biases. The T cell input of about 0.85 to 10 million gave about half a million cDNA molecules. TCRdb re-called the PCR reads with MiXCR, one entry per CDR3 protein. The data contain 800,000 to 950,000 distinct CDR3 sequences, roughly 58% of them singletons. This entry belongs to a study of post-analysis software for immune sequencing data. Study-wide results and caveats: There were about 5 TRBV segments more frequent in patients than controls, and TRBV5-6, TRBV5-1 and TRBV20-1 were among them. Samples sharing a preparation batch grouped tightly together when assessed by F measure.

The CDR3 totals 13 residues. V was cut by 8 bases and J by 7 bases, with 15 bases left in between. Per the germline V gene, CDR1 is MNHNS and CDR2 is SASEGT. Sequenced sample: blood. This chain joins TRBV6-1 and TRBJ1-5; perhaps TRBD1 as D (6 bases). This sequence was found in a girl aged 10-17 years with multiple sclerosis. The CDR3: CASPYRASQPQHF. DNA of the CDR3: TGTGCCAGCCCCTACAGGGCTTCACAGCCCCAGCATTTT.